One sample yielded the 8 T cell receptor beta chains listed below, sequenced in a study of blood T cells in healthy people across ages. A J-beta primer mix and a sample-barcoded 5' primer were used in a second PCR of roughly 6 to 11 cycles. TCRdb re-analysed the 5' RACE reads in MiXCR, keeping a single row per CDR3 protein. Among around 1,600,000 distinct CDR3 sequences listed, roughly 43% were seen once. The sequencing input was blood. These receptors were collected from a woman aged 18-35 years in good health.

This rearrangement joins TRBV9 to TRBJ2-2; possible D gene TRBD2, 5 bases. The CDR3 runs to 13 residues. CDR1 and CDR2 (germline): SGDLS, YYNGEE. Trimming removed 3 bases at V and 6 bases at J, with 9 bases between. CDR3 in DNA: TGTGCCAGCAGCGCCGAACTAGCCGGGGAGCTGTTTTTT. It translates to CASSAELAGELFF.

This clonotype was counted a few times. CDR3: CSAGSRGSDTQYF. The CDR3 region has the DNA TGCAGTGCGGGATCTCGCGGGTCAGATACGCAGTATTTT. This chain links TRBV20-1 with TRBJ2-3; tentatively, D is TRBD2 (5 bases). Germline V gene sequence: CDR1 DFQATT, CDR2 SNEGSKA (reference sequence). The CDR3 consists of 13 residues. Trimming cost V 6 bases and J 4 bases, with 14 bases left between them.

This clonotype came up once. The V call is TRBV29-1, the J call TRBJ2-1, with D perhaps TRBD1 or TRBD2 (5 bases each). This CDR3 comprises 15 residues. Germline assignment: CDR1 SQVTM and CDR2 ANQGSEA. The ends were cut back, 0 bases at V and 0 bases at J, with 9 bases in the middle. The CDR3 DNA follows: TGCAGCGTTGAAGAAGGGACGAGCTCCTACAATGAGCAGTTCTTC. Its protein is CSVEEGTSSYNEQFF.

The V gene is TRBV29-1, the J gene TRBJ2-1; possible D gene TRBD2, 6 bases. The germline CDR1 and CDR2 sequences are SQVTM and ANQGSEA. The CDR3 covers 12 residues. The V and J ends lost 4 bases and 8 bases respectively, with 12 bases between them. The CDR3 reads CSVGRGFDEQFF. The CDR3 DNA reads TGCAGCGTTGGACGGGGGTTTGATGAGCAGTTCTTC.

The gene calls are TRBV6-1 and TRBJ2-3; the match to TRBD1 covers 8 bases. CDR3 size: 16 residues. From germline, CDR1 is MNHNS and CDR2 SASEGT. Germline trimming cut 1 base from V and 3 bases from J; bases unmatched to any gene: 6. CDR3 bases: TGTGCCAGCAGTGAAGTGCCGGGACAGGATACAGATACGCAGTATTTT. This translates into CASSEVPGQDTDTQYF.

The CDR3 DNA reads as TGTGCCAGCACCCTTCGACGGGCTCAAGCGGGGGGCCGAATTAACTACAATGAGCAGTACTTC. The encoded protein is CASTLRRAQAGGRINYNEQYF. The genes are TRBV12-3 or TRBV12-4 and TRBJ2-5; 9 positions match TRBD2. Trimming cost V 7 bases and J 11 bases; bases outside gene matches: 35. The CDR3 is 21 residues long.

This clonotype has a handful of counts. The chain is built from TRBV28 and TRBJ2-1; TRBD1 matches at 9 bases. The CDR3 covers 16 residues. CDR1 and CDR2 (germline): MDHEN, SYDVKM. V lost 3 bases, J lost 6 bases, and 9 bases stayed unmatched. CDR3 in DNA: TGTGCCAGCAGTTTCCCCCGGGACAGGGTGGGCAATGAGCAGTTCTTC. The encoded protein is CASSFPRDRVGNEQFF.

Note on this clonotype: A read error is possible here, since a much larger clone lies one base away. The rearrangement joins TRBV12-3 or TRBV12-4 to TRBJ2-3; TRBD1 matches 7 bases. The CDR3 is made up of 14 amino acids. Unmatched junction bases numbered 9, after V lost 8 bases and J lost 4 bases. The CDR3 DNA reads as TGTGCCAGCGGTTCCGGGACAGCCTCAGATACGCAGTATTTT. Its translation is CASGSGTASDTQYF.